The clone carrying this TCR beta chain was seen once. Its matching antigen is unknown. In this CDR3 the conserved last residue, phenylalanine or tryptophan, is missing, so a read error is likely. The limits of the CDR3 on the DNA are not certain, so only TCRdb's listed CDR3 is given. The sample is drawn from a study of tumor and adjacent non-tumor tissue in lung cancer. The library came from three nested PCR rounds adapted from ARM-PCR protocols. A single record per CDR3 protein comes from TCRdb applying MiXCR to the multiplex PCR reads. Among approximately 70,000 distinct CDR3 sequences listed, roughly 72% were seen once. Notes on the study in general: Top 100 clones took a larger repertoire share in normal lung.

The template was RNA from unsorted bulk tissue. The TCR sequence derives from a man aged 55 to 70 with non-small cell lung cancer. Material: lung tumor tissue.

The CDR3 loop is CSASLAGGRQERYI. The rearrangement uses TRBV20-1 and TRBJ2-7; no DNA check was done on the table's D call, TRBD2. Germline assignment: CDR1 DFQATT and CDR2 SNEGSKA (reference sequence). With termini counted, the CDR3 has 14 amino acids.